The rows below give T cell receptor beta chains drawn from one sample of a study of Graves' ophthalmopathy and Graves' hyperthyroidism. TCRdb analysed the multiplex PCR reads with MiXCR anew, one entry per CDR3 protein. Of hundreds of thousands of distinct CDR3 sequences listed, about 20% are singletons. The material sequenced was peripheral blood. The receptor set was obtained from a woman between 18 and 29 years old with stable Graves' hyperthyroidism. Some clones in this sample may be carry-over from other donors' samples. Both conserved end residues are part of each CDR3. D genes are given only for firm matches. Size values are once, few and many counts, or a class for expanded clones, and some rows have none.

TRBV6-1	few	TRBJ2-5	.	TGTGCCAGCAGTACGTGGGCGGGGCAAGAGACCCAGTACTTC	CASSTWAGQETQYF
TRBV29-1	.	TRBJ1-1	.	TGCAGCGTTGTGGGGGGGACAGCTTTCTTT	CSVVGGTAFF
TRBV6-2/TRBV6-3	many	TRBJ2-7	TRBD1	TGTGCCAGCAGTTACTCGAAATCCCTCCCGGACAGGACCCCCTACGAGCAGTACTTC	CASSYSKSLPDRTPYEQYF
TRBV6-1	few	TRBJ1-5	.	TGTGCCAGCAGAACAGGACCCAGCGGTCAGCCCCAGCATTTT	CASRTGPSGQPQHF
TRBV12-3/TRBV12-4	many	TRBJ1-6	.	TGTGCCAGCAGTTGGGGGGACACTAGCTCCTATAATTCACCCCTCCACTTT	CASSWGDTSSYNSPLHF
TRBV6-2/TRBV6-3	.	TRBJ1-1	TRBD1	TGTGCCAGCAGTCAACAGGGGGGGAACACTGAAGCTTTCTTT	CASSQQGGNTEAFF
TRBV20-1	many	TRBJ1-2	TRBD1	TGCAGTGCTAGAGATGGGACAGGGGCTGGCTACACCTTC	CSARDGTGAGYTF
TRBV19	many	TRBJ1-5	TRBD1	TGTGCCAGTAGTGGGACAGGGGGTCAGCCCCAGCATTTT	CASSGTGGQPQHF
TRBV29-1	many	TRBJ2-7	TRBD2	TGCAGCGTTGTAGCTCCCCCGGGACTAGTTGGCGAGCAGTACTTC	CSVVAPPGLVGEQYF
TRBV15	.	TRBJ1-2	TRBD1	TGTGCCACCAGCAGACGGGGGGGACAGGGGGCCGGTGGCTATGGCTACACCTTC	CATSRRGGQGAGGYGYTF
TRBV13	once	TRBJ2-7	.	TGTGCCAGCAGCACCGGGGACGGACTCAGCTCCTACGAGCAGTACTTC	CASSTGDGLSSYEQYF
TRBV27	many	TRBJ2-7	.	TGTGCCAGCAGTTTTGGGGGGGCTAACGAGCAGTACTTC	CASSFGGANEQYF
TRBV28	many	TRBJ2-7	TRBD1	TGTGCCAGCAGTTTATCGGTGACAGGGACCCGGGGAGCTTTCTACGAGCAGTACTTC	CASSLSVTGTRGAFYEQYF
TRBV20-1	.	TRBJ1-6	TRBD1	TGCAATGCTAGAGGACTACAGGGGAGCGATTCACCCCTCCACTTT	CNARGLQGSDSPLHF
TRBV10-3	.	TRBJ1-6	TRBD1	TGTGCCAGCGAAAACAGGGGTCGGAATTCACCCCTCCACTTT	CASENRGRNSPLHF
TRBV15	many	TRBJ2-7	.	TGTGCCACCAGCAGGGGGGTATGGGTACAGGACTCCTACGAGCAGTACTTC	CATSRGVWVQDSYEQYF
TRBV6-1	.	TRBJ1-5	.	TGTGCCAGCGTAGGCAGGCGGTTTCAGCCCCAGCATTTT	CASVGRRFQPQHF
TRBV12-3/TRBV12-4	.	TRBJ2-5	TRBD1	TGTGCCAGCAGTTTAGGAGGGGGCGGCGAGGAGACCCAGTACTTC	CASSLGGGGEETQYF
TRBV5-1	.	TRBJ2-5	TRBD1	TGCGCCAGCAGCCTCGGGGGACAGGGACCCCAAGAGACCCAGTACTTC	CASSLGGQGPQETQYF
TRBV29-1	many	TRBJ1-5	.	TGCAGCGTTGGAATGGGTAGCAATCAGCCCCAGCATTTT	CSVGMGSNQPQHF
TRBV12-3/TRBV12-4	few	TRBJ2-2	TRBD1	TGTGCCAGCAGACTGGACAGGGGGCGGCACGGGGAGCTGTTTTTT	CASRLDRGRHGELFF
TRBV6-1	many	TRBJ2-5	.	TGTGCCAGCAGTGCAGGGTTAGAGACCCAGTACTTC	CASSAGLETQYF
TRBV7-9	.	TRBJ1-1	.	TGTGCCAGCAGCTCGCCCAGGACAGTAGAAGCTTTCTTT	CASSSPRTVEAFF
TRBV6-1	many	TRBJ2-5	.	TGTGCCAGCAGGATGGGGGCCCGGAGGGAGACCCAGTACTTC	CASRMGARRETQYF
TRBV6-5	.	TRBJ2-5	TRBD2	TGTGCCAGCGGTTATACTAGCGGGGAAGAGACCCAGTACTTC	CASGYTSGEETQYF
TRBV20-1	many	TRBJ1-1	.	TGCAGTGCTAGGAGGGGCCAGTTGGCTACTGAAGCTTTCTTT	CSARRGQLATEAFF
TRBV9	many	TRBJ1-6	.	TGTGCCAGCAGCGTAAGTCCGGAGAATTCACCCCTCCACTTT	CASSVSPENSPLHF
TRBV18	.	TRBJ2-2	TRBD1	TGTGCCAGCTCACTGGGACAGGTCACGAACACCGGGGAGCTGTTTTTT	CASSLGQVTNTGELFF
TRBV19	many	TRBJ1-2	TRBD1	TGTGCCAGTAGTACACCCCAGGGGGCTCCGGGCTTCTATGGCTACACCTTC	CASSTPQGAPGFYGYTF
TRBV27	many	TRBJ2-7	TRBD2	TGTGCCAGCAGTCCCCGACTAGCGGGCCGCTACGAGCAGTACTTC	CASSPRLAGRYEQYF
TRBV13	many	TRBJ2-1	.	TGTGCCAGCAGCTTAGGAGGTGAGCAGTTCTTC	CASSLGGEQFF
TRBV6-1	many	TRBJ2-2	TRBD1	TGTGCCAGCAACCCACGACAGGGGGGCACCGGGGAGCTGTTTTTT	CASNPRQGGTGELFF
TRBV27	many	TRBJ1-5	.	TGTGCCAGCAGTTTATTCTCGGTAGGGGACCGCGGCAATCAGCCCCAGCATTTT	CASSLFSVGDRGNQPQHF
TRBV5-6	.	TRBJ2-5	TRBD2	TGTGCCAGCAGCTTTCTTAGCGGGGAGCTTCCAGAGACCCAGTACTTC	CASSFLSGELPETQYF
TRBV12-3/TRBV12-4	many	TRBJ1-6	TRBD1	TGTGCCAGCAGTTCCCCCGGGACAGGAGATTCACCCCTCCACTTT	CASSSPGTGDSPLHF
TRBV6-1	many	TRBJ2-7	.	TGTGCCAGCACCACTGTGGACTCCTACGAGCAGTACTTC	CASTTVDSYEQYF
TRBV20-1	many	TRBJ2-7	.	TGCAGTGCTCAAGACAAGGTCTACGAGCAGTACTTC	CSAQDKVYEQYF
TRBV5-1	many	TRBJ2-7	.	TGCGCCAGCAGCTTGGAGGGGTTCGAGCAGTACTTC	CASSLEGFEQYF
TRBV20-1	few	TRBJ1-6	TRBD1	TGCAGCGCTATACCCGGGACAGGCTTCTTTTCACCCCTCCACTTT	CSAIPGTGFFSPLHF
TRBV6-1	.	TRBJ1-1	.	TGTGCCAGCAGTGAATCTTACAGCCTGAACACTGAAGCTTTCTTT	CASSESYSLNTEAFF
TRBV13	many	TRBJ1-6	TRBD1	TGTGCCAGCAGCTCGCTATCCGGACAGGGATCACCCCTCCACTTT	CASSSLSGQGSPLHF
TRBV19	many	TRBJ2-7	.	TGTGCCAGTAGTAAAGGAACCGGACGTCATCCCTACGAGCAGTACTTC	CASSKGTGRHPYEQYF